This T cell receptor (beta chain) originates from a study of T cell responses to AZD1222 COVID-19 vaccine. Study-wide results and limits: Breadth and depth of Spike-specific TCRs rose after two AZD1222 doses. Donors in the cohort were predominantly white British and more often female, and clonal diversity was possibly underestimated. Among vaccine-associated CD4 TCRs, coverage spanned spike, with dominance at 160-218 and 743-854.

V gave up 3 bases and J gave up 7 bases, with 13 bases separating them. The CDR3 has 14 amino acids. The germline CDR1 and CDR2 sequences are SEHNR and FQNEAQ (reference sequence). A note on this clone: Its antigen is as yet unknown.

Generated by immunoSEQ multiplex PCR, the TCRdb table keeps only in-frame clones and is missing some. The table includes about 83,000 clones, around 87% detected once. The specimen was peripheral blood, collected on day 0 of MenACWY control vaccination. The V call is TRBV7-9, the J call TRBJ1-5; no definite D call. This TCR was sampled from an adult in good health. CDR3 in DNA: TGTGCCAGCAGCTTTAACCCAACCGGACAGCCCCAGCATTTT. Its translation: CASSFNPTGQPQHF.